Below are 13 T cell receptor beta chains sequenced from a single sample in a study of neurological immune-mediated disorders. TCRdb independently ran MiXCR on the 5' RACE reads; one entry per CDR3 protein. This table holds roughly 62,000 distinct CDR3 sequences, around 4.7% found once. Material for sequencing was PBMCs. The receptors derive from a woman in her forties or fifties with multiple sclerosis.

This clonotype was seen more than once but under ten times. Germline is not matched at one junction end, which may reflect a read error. The chain's CDR3 is CTSSSTGLNQPQNF. The CDR3 coding sequence is TGTACCAGCAGCTCGACAGGGCTCAATCAGCCCCAGAATTTT. The rearrangement links TRBV7-9 to TRBJ1-5, with TRBD1 matching 7 bases. The germline V gene encodes CDR1 SEHNR and CDR2 FQNEAQ (reference sequence). This CDR3 region has 14 residues. The full variable domain, its missing parts supplied by reference TRBV7-9 and TRBJ1-5, is DTGVSQNPRHKITKRGQNVTFRCDPISEHNRLYWYRQTLGQGPEFLTYFQNEAQLEKSRLLSDRFSAERPKGSFSTLEIQRTEQGDSAMYLCTSSSTGLNQPQNFGDGTRLSIL.

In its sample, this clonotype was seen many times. CDR3 DNA: TGTGCCAGCACCCCCGGACAGAGCCGCTACGAGCAGTACTTC. Translation: CASTPGQSRYEQYF. The V gene is TRBV28, the J gene TRBJ2-7; D is perhaps TRBD1 (6 bases). CDR1 is MDHEN, CDR2 SYDVKM, per germline. V lost 7 bases and J 3 bases, leaving 16 bases between the germline ends. The CDR3 runs to 14 residues. Complete variable domain (other parts from reference TRBV28 and TRBJ2-7): DVKVTQSSRYLVKRTGEKVFLECVQDMDHENMFWYRQDPGLGLRLIYFSYDVKMKEKGDIPEGYSVSREKKERFSLILESASTNQTSMYLCASTPGQSRYEQYFGPGTRLTVT.

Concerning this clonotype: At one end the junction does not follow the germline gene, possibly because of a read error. The DNA for the CDR3 is TGTGCTAGCAGCTTATCCGGCCAACCGGGACAGCAGTTCTTC. Its protein is CASSLSGQPGQQFF. The V gene is TRBV7-7, the J gene TRBJ2-1; either TRBD1 or TRBD2 may supply D (5 bases each). Looked up from germline, CDR1 is SSHAT and CDR2 is FNYEAQ (reference sequence). This CDR3 has 14 residues.

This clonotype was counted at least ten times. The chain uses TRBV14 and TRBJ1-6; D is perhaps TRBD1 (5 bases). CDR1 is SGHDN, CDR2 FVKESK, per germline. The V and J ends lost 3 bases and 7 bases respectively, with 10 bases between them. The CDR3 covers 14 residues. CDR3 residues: CASSQGRENSPLHF. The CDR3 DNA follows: TGTGCCAGCAGCCAGGGCAGGGAGAATTCACCCCTCCACTTT.

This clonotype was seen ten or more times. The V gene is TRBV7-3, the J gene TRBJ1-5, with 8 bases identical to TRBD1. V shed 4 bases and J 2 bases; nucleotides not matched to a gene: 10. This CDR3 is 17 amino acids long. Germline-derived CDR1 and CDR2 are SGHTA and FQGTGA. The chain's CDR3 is CASSSNDRGRGNQPQHF. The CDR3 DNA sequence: TGTGCCAGCAGCTCAAATGACAGGGGACGGGGCAATCAGCCCCAGCATTTT. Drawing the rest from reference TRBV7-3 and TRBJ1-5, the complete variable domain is GAGVSQTPSNKVTEKGKYVELRCDPISGHTALYWYRQSLGQGPEFLIYFQGTGAADDSGLPNDRFFAVRPEGSVSTLKIQRTERGDSAVYLCASSSNDRGRGNQPQHFGDGTRLSIL.

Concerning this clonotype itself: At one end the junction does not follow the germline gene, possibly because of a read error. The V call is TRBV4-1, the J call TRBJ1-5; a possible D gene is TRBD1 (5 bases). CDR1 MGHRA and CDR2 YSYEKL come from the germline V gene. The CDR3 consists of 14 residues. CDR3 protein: CASSQVWERQPQNF. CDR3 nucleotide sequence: TGCGCCAGCAGCCAAGTATGGGAGCGACAGCCCCAGAATTTT.

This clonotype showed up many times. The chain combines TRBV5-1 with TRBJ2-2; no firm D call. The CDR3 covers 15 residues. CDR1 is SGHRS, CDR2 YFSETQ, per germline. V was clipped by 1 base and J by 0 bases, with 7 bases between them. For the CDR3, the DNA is TGCGCCAGCAGCTTGCTGAGCGCGAACACCGGGGAGCTGTTTTTT. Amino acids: CASSLLSANTGELFF.

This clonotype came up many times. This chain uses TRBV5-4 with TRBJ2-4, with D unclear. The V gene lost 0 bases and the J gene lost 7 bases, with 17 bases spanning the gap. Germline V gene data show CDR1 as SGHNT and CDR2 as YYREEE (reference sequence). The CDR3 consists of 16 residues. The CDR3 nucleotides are TGTGCCAGCAGCTTGGAATCCGGGTTATCGGAGAACATTCAGTACTTC. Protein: CASSLESGLSENIQYF.

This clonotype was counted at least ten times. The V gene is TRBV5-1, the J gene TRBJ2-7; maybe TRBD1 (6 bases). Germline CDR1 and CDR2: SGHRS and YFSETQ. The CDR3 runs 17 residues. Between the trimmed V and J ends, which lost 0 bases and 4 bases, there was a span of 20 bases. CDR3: CASSLEGQRQAPYEQYF. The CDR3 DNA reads TGCGCCAGCAGCTTGGAAGGCCAGAGACAGGCTCCTTACGAGCAGTACTTC.

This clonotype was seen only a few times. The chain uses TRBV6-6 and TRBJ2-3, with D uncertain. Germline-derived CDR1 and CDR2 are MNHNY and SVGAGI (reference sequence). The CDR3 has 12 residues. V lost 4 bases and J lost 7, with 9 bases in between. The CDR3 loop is CASSSARYTQYF. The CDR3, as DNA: TGTGCCAGCAGTTCTGCGCGCTATACGCAGTATTTT.

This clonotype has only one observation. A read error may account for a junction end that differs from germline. This chain's CDR3 is CASSAGTETYEQNF. In nucleotides, the CDR3 is TGTGCCAGCAGCGCCGGGACAGAAACCTACGAGCAGAACTTC. The rearrangement uses TRBV7-8 and TRBJ2-7, with 7 bases identical to TRBD1. The CDR3 spans 14 residues. Looked up from germline, CDR1 is SGHVS and CDR2 is FQNEAQ.

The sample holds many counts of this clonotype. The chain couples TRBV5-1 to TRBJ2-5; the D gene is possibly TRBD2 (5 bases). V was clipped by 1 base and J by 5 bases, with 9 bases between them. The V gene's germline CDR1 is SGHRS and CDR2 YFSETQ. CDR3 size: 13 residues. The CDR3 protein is CASSLPAAETQYF. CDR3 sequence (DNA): TGCGCCAGCAGCTTGCCAGCGGCCGAGACCCAGTACTTC.

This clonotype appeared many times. The CDR3 reads CASSIRDGEEHEQFF. The DNA for the CDR3 is TGTGCCAGCAGCATCCGGGACGGGGAAGAGCACGAGCAGTTCTTC. This chain connects TRBV11-3 to TRBJ2-1, with D perhaps assigned TRBD1 or TRBD2 (5 bases each). Trimming left V 5 bases short and J 10 bases short, with 21 bases between. There are 15 residues in the CDR3. Germline assignment: CDR1 SGHNT and CDR2 YENEEA.